What follows are 6 T cell receptor beta chains derived from one specimen sequenced in a study of OX40 agonist ivuxolimab in advanced cancers. Libraries were built with the immunoSEQ multiplex PCR assay. In TCRdb, the immuneACCESS table is reduced to in-frame sequences with V and J assigned. These tables do not hold every clone; where another copy was compared, an unresolved V gene accounts for under half, and the others remain unexplained. Counted in this sample were about 39,000 clones; more than 85% of them appeared once. Roughly a fifth of the sample is held by the ten biggest clonotypes. The material sequenced was CD4+ or CD8+ T cells sorted from blood, taken in a trial of the OX40 agonist ivuxolimab. The receptors derive from an adult with an advanced solid tumor such as melanoma, head and neck, liver or kidney cancer.

This chain joins TRBV7-9 and TRBJ2-5; D call uncertain. This CDR3 comprises 12 residues. In germline, CDR1 is SEHNR, CDR2 FQNEAQ (reference sequence). The V gene lost 6 bases and the J gene lost 4 bases, with 9 bases spanning the gap. CDR3 nucleotide sequence: TGTGCCAGCAGGGATTTGGTAGAGACCCAGTACTTC. Amino acids: CASRDLVETQYF.

As DNA, the CDR3 is TGTGCCAGCAGGCCCAACACAGGGAACTCGGGGCAGCCCCAGCATTTT. It yields the protein CASRPNTGNSGQPQHF. The chain has TRBV27 and TRBJ1-5; perhaps TRBD1 as D (6 bases). The CDR3 totals 16 residues. Germline CDR1 reads MNHEY; CDR2 reads SMNVEV (reference sequence). The V gene lost 6 bases and the J gene lost 7 bases, with 22 bases spanning the gap.

The J gene is TRBJ1-2, the V gene TRBV2; 9 bases match TRBD1. CDR1 SNHLY and CDR2 FYNNEI come from the germline V gene. V lost 4 bases, J lost 5 bases, and 17 bases stayed unmatched. The CDR3 sequence is 18 residues long. This CDR3 reads CASSAPPGQGAVAYGYTF. CDR3 nucleotides: TGTGCCAGCAGTGCACCGCCGGGACAGGGAGCAGTTGCGTATGGCTACACCTTC.

The chain employs TRBV6-5 and TRBJ1-2, with TRBD1 as a possible D gene (5 bases). Germline CDR1 and CDR2: MNHEY and SVGAGI. V lost 2 bases and J 7 bases, leaving 8 bases between the germline ends. This CDR3 is built from 12 residues. The CDR3 sequence: CASSYGGAGYTF. The CDR3 bases are TGTGCCAGCAGTTACGGAGGGGCTGGCTACACCTTC.

This rearrangement joins TRBV4-3 to TRBJ1-1; D uncertain. Germline CDR1 reads LGHNA; CDR2 reads YSLEER. This CDR3 contains 15 residues. V dropped 1 base and J dropped 2 bases, with 11 bases sitting between them. In DNA, the CDR3 is TGCGCCAGCAGCCAAGTTGATTCGGGAAACACTGAAGCTTTCTTT. Amino acids: CASSQVDSGNTEAFF.

The sample holds one count of this clone. This chain joins TRBV29-1 and TRBJ2-1, with 16 bases aligning to TRBD2. The V gene end was trimmed by 5 bases and the J gene end by 4 bases; junction bases not matched to a gene: 11. CDR1 SQVTM and CDR2 ANQGSEA come from the germline V gene. The CDR3 has 18 amino acids. CDR3 bases: TGCAGCGTTACCGATGGGACTAGCGGGAGGGCCGGTTACAATGAGCAGTTCTTC. Translation gives CSVTDGTSGRAGYNEQFF.